Listed below are T cell receptor beta chains from one sample, sequenced in a study of T cell responses to AZD1222 COVID-19 vaccine. Sequencing was performed with immunoSEQ multiplex PCR; in TCRdb, only in-frame clones are kept and a portion is missing. The data show around 160,000 clones, around four fifths seen once. Sample: peripheral blood, taken on day 0 of MenACWY control vaccination. The receptor source for this set is an adult in good health. Both conserved end residues are part of each CDR3. The D gene is left open where the match is weak. Some rows mark clone size as missing; the rest say once, few, many or name a class of expanded clone.

size	V	D	J	CDR3	DNA
NA	TRBV24-1	NA	TRBJ2-3	CATSDPLRGFLGTDTQYF	TGTGCCACCAGTGATCCCTTGAGGGGGTTTTTGGGCACAGATACGCAGTATTTT
once	TRBV5-5	TRBD1	TRBJ1-6	CASSLGQGNSPLHF	TGTGCCAGCAGCTTGGGACAGGGGAATTCACCCCTCCACTTT
NA	TRBV4-1	TRBD1	TRBJ1-4	CASSHLNRQGREKLFF	TGCGCCAGCAGCCACCTCAACCGACAGGGGCGGGAAAAACTGTTTTTT
NA	TRBV7-9	TRBD2	TRBJ2-3	CASSPLAGVLTDTQYF	TGTGCCAGCAGCCCACTAGCGGGGGTACTCACAGATACGCAGTATTTT
NA	TRBV6-5	NA	TRBJ2-5	CASSWPGDAKTQYF	TGTGCCAGCAGCTGGCCCGGCGACGCCAAGACCCAGTACTTC
few	TRBV23-1	NA	TRBJ1-5	CASSQTSRVGNQPQHF	TGCGCCAGCAGTCAAACGAGCAGGGTTGGCAATCAGCCCCAGCATTTT
NA	TRBV7-9	NA	TRBJ2-2	CASSPGPTTPGELFF	TGTGCCAGCAGCCCTGGACCCACCACGCCCGGGGAGCTGTTTTTT
NA	TRBV7-8	NA	TRBJ1-2	CASSSHDTGNYGYTF	TGTGCCAGCAGCTCCCACGACACGGGGAACTATGGCTACACCTTC
NA	TRBV6-5	TRBD1	TRBJ1-5	CASSLRTGSNQPQHF	TGTGCCAGCAGCCTGAGGACAGGTAGCAATCAGCCCCAGCATTTT
NA	TRBV20-1	NA	TRBJ1-1	CSARVIEGAFF	TGCAGTGCTAGAGTGATCGAGGGGGCTTTCTTT
once	TRBV5-5	NA	TRBJ1-3	CASSLAGSSGNTIYF	TGTGCCAGCAGCTTGGCCGGGAGCTCTGGAAACACCATATATTTT
NA	TRBV10-1	TRBD2	TRBJ2-5	CASSEGGGAEETQYF	TGCGCCAGCAGTGAGGGCGGGGGGGCCGAAGAGACCCAGTACTTC
NA	TRBV5-8	TRBD1	TRBJ2-2	CASSRHSGTGVVTGELFF	TGTGCCAGCAGTCGCCACTCCGGGACAGGTGTTGTCACCGGGGAGCTGTTTTTT
NA	TRBV5-1	NA	TRBJ2-6	CANSFAGGANVLTF	TGCGCCAACAGCTTCGCGGGGGGGGCCAACGTCCTGACTTTC
NA	TRBV5-1	NA	TRBJ2-5	CASSHQPGGGDGTQYF	TGCGCCAGCAGCCACCAACCAGGGGGGGGAGATGGGACCCAGTACTTC
NA	TRBV5-8	TRBD1	TRBJ1-5	CASSFGWDRGHQPQHF	TGTGCCAGCAGCTTCGGTTGGGACAGGGGACACCAGCCCCAGCATTTT
NA	TRBV4-1	NA	TRBJ1-2	CASSQNVYQGYGYTF	TGCGCCAGCAGCCAAAACGTATACCAGGGCTATGGCTACACCTTC
few	TRBV7-9	NA	TRBJ2-1	CASSQTANEQFF	TGTGCCAGCAGCCAAACCGCAAATGAGCAGTTCTTC
NA	TRBV7-2	NA	TRBJ1-4	CASSLRRTNEKLFF	TGTGCCAGCAGTCTCCGTAGGACTAATGAAAAACTGTTTTTT
NA	TRBV6-5	NA	TRBJ2-5	CATKATWAGETQYF	TGTGCCACCAAAGCTACTTGGGCAGGAGAGACCCAGTACTTC
NA	TRBV7-6	NA	TRBJ1-2	CASSLGVRGASGYTF	TGTGCCAGCAGCTTAGGAGTCCGGGGAGCCTCTGGCTACACCTTC
NA	TRBV28	NA	TRBJ1-2	CASRGERRARGYTF	TGTGCCAGCAGGGGAGAAAGGAGGGCTCGTGGCTACACCTTC
NA	TRBV6-4	TRBD1	TRBJ1-1	CASSRTGDTEAFF	TGTGCCAGCAGTCGGACAGGGGACACTGAAGCTTTCTTT
NA	TRBV30	NA	TRBJ1-6	CAWNRGGGSPLHF	TGTGCCTGGAATCGGGGGGGTGGTTCACCCCTCCACTTT
NA	TRBV6-5	TRBD1	TRBJ1-3	CASRALGTGRNTIYF	TGTGCCAGCAGGGCCCTCGGGACAGGGCGAAACACCATATATTTT
NA	TRBV2	NA	TRBJ2-1	CASSEGGSGVGNNEQFF	TGTGCCAGCAGTGAAGGAGGATCGGGGGTTGGCAACAATGAGCAGTTCTTC
NA	TRBV2	NA	TRBJ2-7	CASTTESYEQYF	TGTGCCAGCACCACAGAGTCCTACGAGCAGTACTTC